The rows below give T cell receptor beta chains drawn from one sample of a study of early T cells in non-severe SARS-CoV-2 infection. TCRdb re-analysed the 5' RACE reads in MiXCR, keeping a single row per CDR3 protein. The sample contains roughly 28,000 distinct CDR3 sequences, roughly 5.1% of which appear only once. Sequenced: whole blood. These receptors were obtained from an adult who was a healthcare worker with PCR-confirmed SARS-CoV-2 infection or an uninfected control (not recorded which). Each CDR3 is given with its conserved first and last residue. The D gene is left open where the match is weak. The size entry is marked missing in some rows and otherwise reads once, few, many or a size class.

D	J	length	size	V	DNA	CDR3
TRBD1	TRBJ2-1	15	many	TRBV3-1	TGTGCCAGCAGCCAGACCAGGGGGAGACACAATGAGCAGTTCTTC	CASSQTRGRHNEQFF
TRBD2	TRBJ2-1	14	many	TRBV11-2	TGTGCCAGCACCCTAGCGGGGACAGCAGGTGAGCAGTTCTTC	CASTLAGTAGEQFF
NA	TRBJ1-6	14	NA	TRBV10-3	TGTGCCATCAGTGAGCAGGCGTATAATTCACCCCTCCACTTT	CAISEQAYNSPLHF
TRBD1	TRBJ2-7	13	NA	TRBV6-5	TGTGCCAGCAGTTACACAGGGGACTACGAGCAGTACTTC	CASSYTGDYEQYF
NA	TRBJ2-2	13	NA	TRBV18	TGTGCCAGCTCACTCAAGAACACCGGGGAGCTGTTTTTT	CASSLKNTGELFF
TRBD1	TRBJ2-7	15	NA	TRBV28	TGTGCCAGCAGTTTATGGGACAGGGAAACCTACGAGCAGTACTTC	CASSLWDRETYEQYF
TRBD1	TRBJ2-2	16	NA	TRBV11-2	TGTGCCAGCAGACAAGGGACAGGATTAAACACCGGGGAGCTGTTTTTT	CASRQGTGLNTGELFF
NA	TRBJ2-3	14	many	TRBV5-4	TGTGCCAGCAGCTTGACGGGAGCCACAGATACGCAGTATTTT	CASSLTGATDTQYF
NA	TRBJ1-1	12	few	TRBV28	TGTGCCAGCAGTTTAATGAACACTGAAGCTTTCTTT	CASSLMNTEAFF
NA	TRBJ2-3	12	few	TRBV29-1	TGCAGCGTTGAAGGAGGGGCAGATACGCAGTATTTT	CSVEGGADTQYF
TRBD2	TRBJ2-3	16	many	TRBV20-1	TGCAGTGCTAGAGGTTGGCGGGAGAAGGGCACAGATACGCAGTATTTT	CSARGWREKGTDTQYF
TRBD1	TRBJ2-3	16	few	TRBV2	TGTGCCAGCAGGAGGTCCCGGGACAGAGACACAGATACGCAGTATTTT	CASRRSRDRDTDTQYF
TRBD2	TRBJ2-7	15	many	TRBV5-4	TGTGCCAGCAGCCCCGCGGAGGGAGGGACCTACGAGCAGTACTTC	CASSPAEGGTYEQYF
NA	TRBJ1-3	12	many	TRBV6-1	TGTGCCAGCGCGGCGGATGGAAACACCATATATTTT	CASAADGNTIYF
NA	TRBJ2-1	15	few	TRBV10-1	TGCGCCAGCCTCGAGTCGGTAACCCTTCCCAATGAGCAGTTCTTC	CASLESVTLPNEQFF
NA	TRBJ1-1	14	many	TRBV20-1	TGCAGTGCTAGAGTTGTGGGCATGAACACTGAAGCTTTCTTT	CSARVVGMNTEAFF
NA	TRBJ1-5	16	many	TRBV5-6	TGTGCCAGCAGCTTGGCGGCGGATTTGATTAATCAGCCCCAGCATTTT	CASSLAADLINQPQHF
NA	TRBJ1-1	13	few	TRBV18	TGTGCCAGCTCGCAGCAGGACAACACTGAAGCTTTCTTT	CASSQQDNTEAFF
TRBD1	TRBJ1-1	16	NA	TRBV6-1	TGTGCCAGCAGTGAAAGGGGACAGGAGCCCAGCACTGAAGCTTTCTTT	CASSERGQEPSTEAFF
TRBD1	TRBJ2-4	13	few	TRBV20-1	TGCAGTGCGCTAAACAGGGGCCAAAACATTCAGTACTTC	CSALNRGQNIQYF